Listed below are T cell receptor beta chains from one sample, sequenced in a study of human T cells and chemical hapten exposure. Via MiXCR, TCRdb re-called the RACE reads, giving one row per CDR3 protein. This sample has over 35,000 distinct CDR3 sequences, with about an eighth found just once. The sample in question was whole blood, obtained in connection with sensitization to the hapten diphenylcyclopropenone (DPC). The receptors were gathered from a woman aged 40 to 50 with alopecia areata. Some clones in this sample may be carry-over from other donors' samples. Both conserved end residues are part of each CDR3. The order of the fields is J gene, D gene, clone size, CDR3 length, V gene, CDR3 protein, CDR3 DNA. A D gene is named only where the DNA matches it firmly. Not all rows give a size; the values are once, few, many and, for expanded clones, a class.

j_call: TRBJ1-1; d_call: .; clone_size: many; cdr3_length: 13; v_call: TRBV6-5; cdr3_aa: CASSYEGNTEAFF; cdr3_nt: TGTGCCAGCAGTTACGAAGGGAACACTGAAGCTTTCTTT
j_call: TRBJ2-5; d_call: .; clone_size: few; cdr3_length: 13; v_call: TRBV7-2; cdr3_aa: CASSFKGEGNQYF; cdr3_nt: TGTGCCAGCAGCTTTAAGGGAGAAGGAAACCAGTACTTC
j_call: TRBJ2-7; d_call: .; clone_size: few; cdr3_length: 14; v_call: TRBV7-3; cdr3_aa: CASSLSAGYSEQYF; cdr3_nt: TGTGCCAGCAGCTTAAGTGCGGGATACTCCGAGCAGTACTTC
j_call: TRBJ2-1; d_call: TRBD2; clone_size: .; cdr3_length: 16; v_call: TRBV5-1; cdr3_aa: CASSLVAGVAYNEQFF; cdr3_nt: TGCGCCAGCAGTTTGGTTGCGGGAGTCGCCTACAATGAGCAGTTCTTC
j_call: TRBJ2-7; d_call: TRBD1; clone_size: .; cdr3_length: 14; v_call: TRBV9; cdr3_aa: CASSEGQVSYEQYF; cdr3_nt: TGTGCCAGCAGTGAAGGACAGGTCTCCTACGAGCAGTACTTC
j_call: TRBJ2-3; d_call: .; clone_size: .; cdr3_length: 13; v_call: TRBV28; cdr3_aa: CASTNSDTDTQYF; cdr3_nt: TGTGCCAGCACCAACAGTGACACAGATACGCAGTATTTT
j_call: TRBJ1-1; d_call: TRBD1; clone_size: .; cdr3_length: 15; v_call: TRBV10-3; cdr3_aa: CAITRTGTGAEEAFF; cdr3_nt: TGTGCCATCACCCGGACCGGCACAGGGGCCGAAGAAGCTTTCTTT
j_call: TRBJ2-3; d_call: .; clone_size: many; cdr3_length: 11; v_call: TRBV28; cdr3_aa: CASSVLDTQYF; cdr3_nt: TGTGCCAGCAGCGTGTTGGATACGCAGTATTTT
j_call: TRBJ1-1; d_call: .; clone_size: many; cdr3_length: 13; v_call: TRBV20-1; cdr3_aa: CSAPARDGGEAFF; cdr3_nt: TGCAGTGCTCCCGCCAGAGACGGGGGTGAAGCTTTCTTT
j_call: TRBJ2-2; d_call: .; clone_size: few; cdr3_length: 14; v_call: TRBV2; cdr3_aa: CASSEEGWTGELFF; cdr3_nt: TGTGCCAGCAGTGAGGAGGGGTGGACCGGGGAGCTGTTTTTT
j_call: TRBJ1-5; d_call: .; clone_size: .; cdr3_length: 13; v_call: TRBV2; cdr3_aa: CASKVGGDQPQHF; cdr3_nt: TGTGCCAGCAAGGTCGGGGGAGATCAGCCCCAGCATTTT
j_call: TRBJ2-1; d_call: .; clone_size: .; cdr3_length: 15; v_call: TRBV12-3/TRBV12-4; cdr3_aa: CASSWGEVSYNEQFF; cdr3_nt: TGTGCCAGCAGCTGGGGGGAGGTCTCCTACAATGAGCAGTTCTTC
j_call: TRBJ1-4; d_call: TRBD1; clone_size: .; cdr3_length: 13; v_call: TRBV29-1; cdr3_aa: CSAPGTEDEKLFF; cdr3_nt: TGCAGCGCGCCCGGGACAGAGGATGAAAAACTGTTTTTT
j_call: TRBJ2-2; d_call: .; clone_size: .; cdr3_length: 14; v_call: TRBV15; cdr3_aa: CATSRDLRNGELFF; cdr3_nt: TGTGCCACCAGCAGAGATCTAAGGAACGGGGAGCTGTTTTTT
j_call: TRBJ2-7; d_call: TRBD1; clone_size: .; cdr3_length: 14; v_call: TRBV5-1; cdr3_aa: CASSNGQGPLEQYF; cdr3_nt: TGCGCCAGCAGCAACGGACAGGGGCCCCTCGAGCAGTACTTC
j_call: TRBJ1-2; d_call: .; clone_size: .; cdr3_length: 11; v_call: TRBV29-1; cdr3_aa: CSVEGGGGYTF; cdr3_nt: TGCAGCGTTGAGGGGGGTGGTGGCTACACCTTC
j_call: TRBJ2-5; d_call: .; clone_size: .; cdr3_length: 12; v_call: TRBV28; cdr3_aa: CASSALGTRAYF; cdr3_nt: TGTGCCAGCAGTGCCCTGGGCACCCGGGCGTACTTC
j_call: TRBJ2-5; d_call: TRBD2; clone_size: many; cdr3_length: 17; v_call: TRBV7-2; cdr3_aa: CASSPGSGGRLGETQYF; cdr3_nt: TGTGCCAGCAGCCCAGGGAGCGGGGGGCGGCTTGGGGAGACCCAGTACTTC
j_call: TRBJ1-1; d_call: .; clone_size: many; cdr3_length: 14; v_call: TRBV28; cdr3_aa: CASSLRLLVIEAFF; cdr3_nt: TGTGCCAGCAGTTTAAGGCTCCTTGTTATTGAAGCTTTCTTT
j_call: TRBJ2-3; d_call: .; clone_size: many; cdr3_length: 13; v_call: TRBV3-1; cdr3_aa: CASSQGGTDTQYF; cdr3_nt: TGTGCCAGCAGCCAAGGCGGCACAGATACGCAGTATTTT
j_call: TRBJ1-3; d_call: .; clone_size: many; cdr3_length: 16; v_call: TRBV19; cdr3_aa: CASSTTSQGRGNTIYF; cdr3_nt: TGTGCCAGTAGTACGACCTCGCAGGGGAGAGGAAACACCATATATTTT
j_call: TRBJ1-2; d_call: TRBD1; clone_size: .; cdr3_length: 13; v_call: TRBV12-3/TRBV12-4; cdr3_aa: CASRRQGNYGYTF; cdr3_nt: TGTGCCAGCAGACGACAGGGGAACTATGGCTACACCTTC
j_call: TRBJ2-7; d_call: TRBD1; clone_size: few; cdr3_length: 15; v_call: TRBV3-1; cdr3_aa: CASSPQGGGSYEQYF; cdr3_nt: TGTGCCAGCAGCCCCCAAGGGGGCGGCTCCTACGAGCAGTACTTC